The 5 T cell receptor beta chains listed next were all sequenced from one sample in a study of blood T cells in healthy people across ages (dated by TCRdb to about 2015). Receptor amplification or capture employed 5' RACE. Data came from an Illumina HiSeq 2500. A second 7 to 11 cycle PCR used a sample-barcoded 5' primer and a J-beta primer mix. TCRdb redid the processing of the public reads, applying fastp at Q25 and MiXCR, and retained in-frame beta chains. Each entry merges the rows of one CDR3 protein and shows their most common DNA and genes. This sample gives about 1.1 million distinct CDR3 sequences in total; approximately 38% of them show up just once. Roughly 14% of the sample is taken by the ten largest. The sequenced sample was blood. Receptors originate from a young man in good health.

The genes are TRBV3-1 and TRBJ2-7; tentative D call: TRBD1 (7 bases). There are 15 residues in the CDR3. V was trimmed by 5 bases and J by 2 bases, leaving 16 bases between them. Germline V lookup: CDR1 LGHDT, CDR2 YNNKEL (reference sequence). CDR3 DNA: TGTGCCAGCAGCTCGACAGGGAGGATCGCCTACGAGCAGTACTTC. Its translation: CASSSTGRIAYEQYF.

V usage is TRBV5-1 and J usage is TRBJ2-3; 13 bases are shared with TRBD2. CDR1 SGHRS and CDR2 YFSETQ come from the germline V gene. Losses at the gene ends were 4 bases for V and 0 bases for J; bases not matched to a gene: 5. CDR3 length: 17 amino acids. This CDR3 reads CASSGGTSGVSTDTQYF. Here the CDR3 DNA reads TGCGCCAGCAGCGGCGGGACTAGCGGGGTGAGCACAGATACGCAGTATTTT.

This sequence joins TRBV5-1 and TRBJ1-6; 7 bases line up with TRBD1. This CDR3 comprises 13 residues. The germline CDR1 and CDR2 sequences are SGHRS and YFSETQ. The J segment lost 17 bases and the V segment lost 4 bases, leaving 12 bases of the junction unmatched. The CDR3 nucleotides are TGCGCCAGCAGCCCTGACGGGACAGAGACCTTCCACTTT. Residues: CASSPDGTETFHF. The variable domain in full, with the rest retrieved from reference TRBV5-1 and TRBJ1-6, is KAGVTQTPRYLIKTRGQQVTLSCSPISGHRSVSWYQQTPGQGLQFLFEYFSETQRNKGNFPGRFSGRQFSNSRSEMNVSTLELGDSALYLCASSPDGTETFHFGNGTRLTVT.

This clonotype has just one count. The junction departs from the called germline gene at one end, perhaps through a read error. This chain joins TRBV12-3 or TRBV12-4 and TRBJ1-1; D not certain. This CDR3 has 14 residues. CDR3 in DNA: TGTACCAGCAGTTTAGAGGGATCAGTTAGTGAAGCTTTCTTT. As protein: CTSSLEGSVSEAFF.

This clonotype has just a few counts. The chain couples TRBV4-1 to TRBJ1-2; D is unclear. Germline CDR1 and CDR2: MGHRA and YSYEKL. The CDR3 contains 16 residues. The V gene lost 0 bases and the J gene lost 6 bases, with 17 bases spanning the gap. The CDR3, as DNA: TGCGCCAGCAGCCAAGATAAAGAGCGGATAACCCATGGCTACACCTTC. Amino acids: CASSQDKERITHGYTF.